This T cell receptor beta chain was documented in a study of immunodeficiency (dated by TCRdb to the late 2010s). Describing the broader study: The repertoires were analyzed to search for VDJ recombination defects and oligoclonality. Study-wide conclusions, independent of this receptor: Based on top-100 and total clonotype frequencies, severe oligoclonality showed up in patient CD8+ T cells, whereas patient CD4+ T cells did not show severe oligoclonality. V-J pairing and productive entropy in CD4+ T cells appeared similar in patients and controls. In the entropy comparisons of patients against healthy controls, patients were shown as n=3 (open circles), and an effect of thymic development was suggested only as a possibility.

After extraction using the QIAamp DNA Blood Mini Kit, genomic DNA was sent off for immunoSEQ repertoire analysis. A standard quantity of genomic DNA template was used for amplification of CDR3 regions by multiplex PCR. An Illumina platform was used to sequence the PCR products. The paper's processing steps were these. Alignment of sequences was done against a reference, and the V, D and J gene definitions came from IMGT. Closely related sequences were merged by a nearest-neighbor clustering algorithm so that PCR and sequencing errors were removed. V, D and J usage was examined in productive unique and total sequences using ImmunoSEQ Analyzer tools along with R version 3.6.1. In its TCRdb copy, this immuneACCESS table keeps in-frame sequences only and misses some clones. Where compared with another copy, unresolved V genes explain less than half of these, and the others have no known cause. V and J calls and clone size come straight from that table; D and trimming were deduced from the DNA. The sample profile shows a few thousand clones; about 90% of them were found once. The ten largest clones add up to 3.5% to 4.5% of the sample.

CD3+CD4+ T cells were sorted from fresh PBMCs before TCR sequencing. On this clone: No cognate antigen has been identified for it. No base qualities exist here, and no much larger clone lies one base off it.

The source of this sequence is a human donor in good health. Sequenced: CD4+ T cells from blood.

At the DNA level, the sequence is TGCGCCAGCAGTACCGGGACAGTAAACACTGAAGCTTTCTTT. This translates into CASSTGTVNTEAFF. The chain uses TRBV10-1 and TRBJ1-1, with 7 central nucleotides matching TRBD1. The CDR3 runs 14 amino acids, cysteine and phenylalanine included. The entry retains the CDR3 DNA only, 42 bases that are in frame from base 1. V has 5 bases trimmed and J has 2 bases trimmed; junction bases matching no gene number 5. CDR1 is given as WNHNN and CDR2 as SYGVQD, both from the germline V gene (reference sequence).